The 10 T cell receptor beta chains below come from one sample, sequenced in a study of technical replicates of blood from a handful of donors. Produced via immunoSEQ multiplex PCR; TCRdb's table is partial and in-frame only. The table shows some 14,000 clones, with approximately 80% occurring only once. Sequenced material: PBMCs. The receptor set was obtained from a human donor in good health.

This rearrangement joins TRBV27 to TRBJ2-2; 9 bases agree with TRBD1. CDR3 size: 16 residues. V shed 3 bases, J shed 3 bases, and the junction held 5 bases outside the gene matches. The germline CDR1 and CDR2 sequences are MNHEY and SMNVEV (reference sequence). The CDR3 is CASSFWDRVDTGELFF. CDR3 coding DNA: TGTGCCAGCAGTTTCTGGGACAGGGTCGACACCGGGGAGCTGTTTTTT.

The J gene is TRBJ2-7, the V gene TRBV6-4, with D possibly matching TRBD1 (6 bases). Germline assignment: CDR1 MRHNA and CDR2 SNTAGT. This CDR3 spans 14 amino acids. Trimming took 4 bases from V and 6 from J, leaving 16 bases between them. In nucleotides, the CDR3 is TGTGCCAGCAGTGCCTCAGAAGGGGGTACCGAGCAGTACTTC. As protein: CASSASEGGTEQYF.

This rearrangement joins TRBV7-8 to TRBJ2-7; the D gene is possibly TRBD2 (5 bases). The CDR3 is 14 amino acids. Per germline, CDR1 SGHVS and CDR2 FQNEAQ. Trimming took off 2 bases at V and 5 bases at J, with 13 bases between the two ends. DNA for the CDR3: TGTGCCAGCAGCTTACCGGGAATAATCCACGAGCAGTACTTC. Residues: CASSLPGIIHEQYF.

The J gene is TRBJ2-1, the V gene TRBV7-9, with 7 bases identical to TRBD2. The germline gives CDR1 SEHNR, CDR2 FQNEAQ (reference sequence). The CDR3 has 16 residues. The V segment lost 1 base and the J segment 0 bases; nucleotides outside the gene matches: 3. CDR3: CASSLDGRLSYNEQFF. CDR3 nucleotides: TGTGCCAGCAGCTTAGACGGGAGGCTCTCCTACAATGAGCAGTTCTTC.

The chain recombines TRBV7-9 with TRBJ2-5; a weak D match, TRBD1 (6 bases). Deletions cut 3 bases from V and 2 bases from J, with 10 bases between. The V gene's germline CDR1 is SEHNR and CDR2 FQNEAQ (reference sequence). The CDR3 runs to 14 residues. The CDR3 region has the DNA TGTGCCAGCAGCTTTGACAGGAGGCAAGAGACCCAGTACTTC. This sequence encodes CASSFDRRQETQYF.

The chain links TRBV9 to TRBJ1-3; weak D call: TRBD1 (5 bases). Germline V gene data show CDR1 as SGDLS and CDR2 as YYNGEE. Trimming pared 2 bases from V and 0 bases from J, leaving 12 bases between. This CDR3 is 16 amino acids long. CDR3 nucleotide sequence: TGTGCCAGCAGCGTGGGCGGGGCGAGCTCTGGAAACACCATATATTTT. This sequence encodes CASSVGGASSGNTIYF.

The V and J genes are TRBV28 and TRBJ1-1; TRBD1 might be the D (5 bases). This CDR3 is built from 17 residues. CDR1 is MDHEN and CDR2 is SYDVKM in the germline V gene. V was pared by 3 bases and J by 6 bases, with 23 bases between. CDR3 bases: TGTGCCAGCAGTTTCGGCGGCGGGGCCCAGGGATTTTCTGAAGCTTTCTTT. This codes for CASSFGGGAQGFSEAFF.

CDR3 protein: CAWSLGLSYEQYF. In DNA, the CDR3 is TGTGCCTGGAGCTTGGGACTTTCCTACGAGCAGTACTTC. V usage is TRBV30 and J usage is TRBJ2-7, with a possible D match to TRBD2 (6 bases). V lost 3 bases and J 1 base, leaving 10 bases between the germline ends. The V gene's germline CDR1 is GTSNPN and CDR2 SVGIG (reference sequence). The CDR3 extends over 13 amino acids.

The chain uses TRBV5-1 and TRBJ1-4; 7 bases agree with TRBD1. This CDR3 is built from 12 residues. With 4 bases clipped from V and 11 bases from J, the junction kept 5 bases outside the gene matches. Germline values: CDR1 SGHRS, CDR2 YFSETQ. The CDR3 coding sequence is TGCGCCAGCAGCGGAGACAGGGAGAAACTGTTTTTT. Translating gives CASSGDREKLFF.

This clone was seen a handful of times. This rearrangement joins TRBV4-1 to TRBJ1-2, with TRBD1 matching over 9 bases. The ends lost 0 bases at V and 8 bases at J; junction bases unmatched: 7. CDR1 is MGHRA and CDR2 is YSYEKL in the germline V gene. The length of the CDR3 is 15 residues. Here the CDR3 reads CASSQEGGTGRGYTF. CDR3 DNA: TGCGCCAGCAGCCAAGAAGGGGGGACAGGGAGAGGCTACACCTTC.